This T cell receptor (beta chain) originates from a study of blood T cell repertoires in COVID-19. Study at large: Some COVID-19 samples were acute and others convalescent; all came from the United States, Italy and Spain. Sample material is recorded as cDNA or gDNA derived from T cells, B-cell-depleted T cells, or PBMCs.

Source study methods: Counts of nucleated cells, estimated from reference gene primer amplification, were obtained. The table came from immunoSEQ multiplex PCR; TCRdb's copy has only in-frame clones and leaves some out. That table furnishes V, J and clone size, whereas the DNA furnished D and trimming. The profile shows approximately 65,000 clones, 88% of them singletons. The origin of this receptor is a human donor in a cohort sampled during active COVID-19. Material: peripheral blood.

CDR3 DNA: TGTGCCAGCAGCCAAGATCCGGGGGGGAGTTCAGATACGCAGTATTTT. Translating it yields CASSQDPGGSSDTQYF. This chain links TRBV3-1 (or the pseudogene TRBV3-2) with TRBJ2-3; 8 nucleotides line up with TRBD2. Germline-derived CDR1 and CDR2 are LGHDT and YNNKEL (reference sequence). V shed 0 bases and J 4 bases; nucleotides not matched to a gene: 6. The CDR3 extends over 16 amino acids.